The 3 T cell receptor beta chains reported below all come from one sample, sequenced in a study of T cell repertoires in cytomegalovirus infection. No antigen has been assigned to these receptors. TCRdb itself ran the reads through MiXCR, one entry per CDR3 protein. Among 55,000 to 70,000 distinct CDR3 sequences listed, approximately 24% were seen once. The sequenced material came from PBMCs, sequenced either directly or after in vitro stimulation (not recorded which). These receptor sequences come from a human donor in good health (CMV status not recorded). Some clones in this sample may be carry-over from other donors' samples.

This clonotype turned up a few times. This sequence joins TRBV18 and TRBJ2-7; 9 bases are a match to TRBD1. Germline V gene lookup returns CDR1 KGHSH and CDR2 LQKENI. After removal of 3 bases from V and 2 bases from J, the junction contained 2 bases not matched to a gene. CDR3 size: 14 residues. CDR3 nucleotide sequence: TGTGCCAGCTCACCGGGACAGGGCCCCTACGAGCAGTACGTC. Protein sequence: CASSPGQGPYEQYV.

There are a few counts of this clonotype. The J gene is TRBJ2-1, the V gene TRBV7-6; 7 positions agree with TRBD2. The V gene's germline CDR1 is SGHVS and CDR2 FNYEAQ. The CDR3 extends over 16 amino acids. V lost 6 bases to trimming and J lost 2 bases; unmatched junction nucleotides: 10. The CDR3 sequence is CASSSGTTMTYNEQFF. CDR3 DNA sequence: TGTGCCAGCAGTTCAGGGACTACTATGACCTACAATGAGCAGTTCTTC. Looking up the rest from reference TRBV7-6 and TRBJ2-1 gives the full variable domain: GAGVSQSPRYKVTKRGQDVALRCDPISGHVSLYWYRQALGQGPEFLTYFNYEAQQDKSGLPNDRFSAERPEGSISTLTIQRTEQRDSAMYRCASSSGTTMTYNEQFFGPGTRLTVL.

The J gene is TRBJ2-3, the V gene TRBV7-8; D might be TRBD2 (7 bases). The germline V gene has CDR1 SGHVS and CDR2 FQNEAQ. The CDR3 is made up of 16 amino acids. The V end was cut by 5 bases, the J end by 6 bases, with 21 bases between. The CDR3 DNA is TGTGCCAGCAGCCCCCCTCAAAGGGGGGGAACCGATACGCAGTATTTT. Its protein product is CASSPPQRGGTDTQYF.